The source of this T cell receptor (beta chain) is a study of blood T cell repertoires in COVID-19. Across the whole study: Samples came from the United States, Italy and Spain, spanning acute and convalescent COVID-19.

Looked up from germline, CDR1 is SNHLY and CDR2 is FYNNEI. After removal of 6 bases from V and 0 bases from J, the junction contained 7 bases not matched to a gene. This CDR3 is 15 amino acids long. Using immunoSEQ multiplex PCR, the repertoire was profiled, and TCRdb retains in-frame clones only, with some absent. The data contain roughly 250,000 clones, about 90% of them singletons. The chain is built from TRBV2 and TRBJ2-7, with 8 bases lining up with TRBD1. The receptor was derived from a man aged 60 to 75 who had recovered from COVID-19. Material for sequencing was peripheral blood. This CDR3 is CASREGQAASYEQYF. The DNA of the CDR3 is TGTGCCAGCAGGGAGGGACAGGCTGCCTCCTACGAGCAGTACTTC.